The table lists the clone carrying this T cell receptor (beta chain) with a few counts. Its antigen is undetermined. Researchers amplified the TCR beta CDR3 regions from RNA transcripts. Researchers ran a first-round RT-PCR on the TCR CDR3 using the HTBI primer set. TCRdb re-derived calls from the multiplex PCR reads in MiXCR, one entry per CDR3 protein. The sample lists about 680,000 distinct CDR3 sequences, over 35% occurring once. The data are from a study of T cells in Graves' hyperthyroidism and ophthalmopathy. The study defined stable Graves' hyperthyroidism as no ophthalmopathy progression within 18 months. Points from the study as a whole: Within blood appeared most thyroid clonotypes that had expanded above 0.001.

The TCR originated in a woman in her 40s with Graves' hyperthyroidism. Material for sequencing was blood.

The CDR3 DNA reads TGTGCCAGTAGTGCCCGGACAGGGGCCAGCTCCTATAATTCACCCCTCCACTTT. The encoded protein is CASSARTGASSYNSPLHF. The genes are TRBV19 and TRBJ1-6, with TRBD1 matching over 9 bases. Unmatched junction bases numbered 8, after V lost 5 bases and J lost 0 bases. Germline loops: CDR1 LNHDA, CDR2 SQIVND (reference sequence). There are 18 residues in the CDR3.